The 9 T cell receptor beta chains reported below all come from one sample, sequenced in a study of blood T cell repertoires in COVID-19. Data came from immunoSEQ multiplex PCR; TCRdb stores just in-frame clones and leaves some out. Of approximately 100,000 clones in the sample, around 87% are singletons; the top ten hold 11%. The sequenced sample was peripheral blood. Source of these receptors: a woman between 25 and 40 years old with acute or convalescent COVID-19.

This chain connects TRBV29-1 to TRBJ1-1; a possible D gene is TRBD1 (5 bases). Trimming stripped 7 bases from V and 2 bases from J, with 11 bases between. Per germline, CDR1 SQVTM and CDR2 ANQGSEA. The CDR3 spans 12 residues. CDR3 coding DNA: TGCAGCGGGGGCATCCAAAACACTGAAGCTTTCTTT. Protein sequence: CSGGIQNTEAFF. Based on the CDR3 plus reference TRBV29-1 and TRBJ1-1, the full variable domain is SAVISQKPSRDICQRGTSLTIQCQVDSQVTMMFWYRQQPGQSLTLIATANQGSEATYESGFVIDKFPISRPNLTFSTLTVSNMSPEDSSIYLCSGGIQNTEAFFGQGTRLTVV.

The chain couples TRBV5-1 to TRBJ2-2; D is possibly TRBD2 (5 bases). V was cut by 4 bases and J by 9 bases, with 16 bases left in between. This CDR3 contains 14 residues. CDR1 SGHRS and CDR2 YFSETQ come from the germline V gene. CDR3 residues: CASSPVLGSRELFF. The CDR3 DNA is TGCGCCAGCAGCCCCGTTCTTGGGAGCCGGGAGCTGTTTTTT.

The chain is built from TRBV29-1 and TRBJ1-4; D is perhaps TRBD1 (6 bases). The CDR3 extends over 15 amino acids. V lost 5 bases and J 0 bases, leaving 13 bases between the germline ends. The germline V gene encodes CDR1 SQVTM and CDR2 ANQGSEA. This CDR3 is CSVISDSPTNEKLFF. For the CDR3, the DNA is TGCAGCGTTATTTCGGACAGCCCAACTAATGAAAAACTGTTTTTT. Using reference TRBV29-1 and TRBJ1-4 for the parts outside the CDR3, the full variable domain is SAVISQKPSRDICQRGTSLTIQCQVDSQVTMMFWYRQQPGQSLTLIATANQGSEATYESGFVIDKFPISRPNLTFSTLTVSNMSPEDSSIYLCSVISDSPTNEKLFFGSGTQLSVL.

In this sample, this clone turned up a few times. The chain joins TRBV14 to TRBJ1-2, with 7 positions matching TRBD1. CDR3 length equals 15 residues. CDR1 SGHDN and CDR2 FVKESK come from the germline V gene. The J segment lost 8 bases and the V segment lost 0 bases, leaving 9 bases of the junction unmatched. In DNA, the CDR3 is TGTGCCAGCAGCCAAGACCACACAGGGGTCTGGGGCTACACCTTC. It codes for CASSQDHTGVWGYTF.

The CDR3 bases are TGTGCCACCGGGGACTTTAAGAATCAGCCCCAGCATTTT. Its protein product is CATGDFKNQPQHF. The V gene is TRBV19, the J gene TRBJ1-5; weak D call: TRBD1 (5 bases). Germline CDR1 LNHDA, CDR2 SQIVND (reference sequence). The CDR3 has 13 amino acids. Trimming stripped 10 bases from V and 4 bases from J, with 14 bases between.

About this clone itself: Other DNA sequences from this sample encode an identical CDR3 as well. The V and J genes are TRBV6-5 and TRBJ2-1, with D hard to call. The germline V gene encodes CDR1 MNHEY and CDR2 SVGAGI. The germline V and J ends were trimmed by 6 bases and 3 bases, with 6 bases remaining between them. This CDR3 has 12 residues. CDR3 coding DNA: TGTGCCAGCAGATCAGGCTACAATGAGCAGTTCTTC. Amino acids: CASRSGYNEQFF.

This chain joins TRBV5-1 and TRBJ1-1, with 7 bases aligning to TRBD1. In germline, CDR1 is SGHRS, CDR2 YFSETQ. With 3 bases clipped from V and 8 bases from J, the junction kept 7 bases outside the gene matches. CDR3 length: 13 amino acids. This CDR3 is CASSSNRGPEAFF. The DNA for the CDR3 is TGCGCCAGCAGCTCCAACAGGGGACCCGAAGCTTTCTTT.

This clone was counted between two and nine times. The V gene is TRBV12-5, the J gene TRBJ1-1; 8 bases match TRBD1. This CDR3 region has 16 residues. The V gene's germline CDR1 is LGHNT and CDR2 FRNRAP. Losses at the gene ends were 6 bases for V and 4 bases for J; bases not matched to a gene: 13. The CDR3 reads CASGRILGQVGTEAFF. CDR3 nucleotides: TGTGCTAGTGGCCGAATCTTGGGACAGGTGGGCACTGAAGCTTTCTTT.

The V call is TRBV2, the J call TRBJ2-3, with D perhaps TRBD2 (6 bases). Trimming removed 7 bases from V and 3 bases from J, with 8 bases in between. The CDR3 consists of 12 residues. Germline V gene data show CDR1 as SNHLY and CDR2 as FYNNEI. The CDR3 DNA reads as TGTGCCAGCAAACGGGGGACAGATACGCAGTATTTT. Protein sequence: CASKRGTDTQYF.